Below, 2 T cell receptor beta chains from the same sample are listed, as sequenced in a study of cytomegalovirus exposure and HLA in healthy donors (dated by TCRdb to about 2017). Library creation used the immunoSEQ multiplex PCR assay. A mixture of 60 forward primers for TCR Vbeta segments and 13 reverse primers for TCR Jbeta segments was used in the multiplex PCR. In its TCRdb copy, this immuneACCESS table keeps in-frame sequences only and misses some clones. Where compared with another copy, unresolved V genes explain less than half of these, and the others have no known cause. This sample comprises roughly 170,000 clones, roughly 80% of them detected only once. Of the sample, approximately 1.3% is held by the ten largest clones. Specimen: PBMCs. Receptors originate from a man aged 25-40 years in good health and CMV-seronegative.

The rearrangement joins TRBV7-9 to TRBJ2-7; perhaps TRBD2 as D (6 bases). CDR3 length: 13 amino acids. V lost 3 bases and J 6 bases, leaving 12 bases between the germline ends. Germline V gene lookup returns CDR1 SEHNR and CDR2 FQNEAQ (reference sequence). The CDR3 region is CASSLGGGREQYF. The DNA of the CDR3 is TGTGCCAGCAGCTTGGGGGGTGGGCGCGAGCAGTACTTC.

This clone was counted a single time. The chain combines TRBV6-5 with TRBJ2-7, with 8 bases fitting TRBD2. The CDR3 is made up of 15 amino acids. Germline V gives CDR1 MNHEY, CDR2 SVGAGI. J was trimmed by 4 bases and V by 4 bases; bases with no gene match: 9. The CDR3 loop is CASSSPGLGWYEQYF. The CDR3 coding sequence is TGTGCCAGCAGTTCCCCGGGACTAGGTTGGTACGAGCAGTACTTC.